This T cell receptor beta chain was captured in a study of CD8+CD57+ T cells in acquired aplastic anemia. Researchers used genomic DNA as the template to profile TCR beta VDJ and CDR3. TCRdb reprocessed the reads via MiXCR and lists one record per CDR3 protein. The sample shows approximately 380,000 distinct CDR3 sequences, 60% to 80% of them seen only once. Trimming removed 4 bases from V and 5 bases from J, with 33 bases in between. CDR1 and CDR2 from the germline V gene are SGDLS and YYNGEE. The CDR3 loop spans 20 amino acids. The study, taken as a whole, reports: Patients and controls shared over 25 CD8+ CDR3 sequences, highly expressed in patients. Patient and control CD8+ Simpson's diversity was not significantly different.

On this clonotype: Its antigen remains unidentified.

The sample taken for sequencing was sorted CD4+, CD8+, or CD8+CD57+ T cells (not recorded which) from PBMCs. This chain links TRBV9 with TRBJ2-5; D ambiguous. This TCR derives from a human donor in good health, serving as a control. CDR3: CASSQQTLNTESGLVETQYF. CDR3 nucleotide sequence: TGTGCCAGCAGCCAACAGACTTTGAACACTGAATCGGGTCTGGTGGAGACCCAGTACTTC.